The entry below gives a single TCR beta chain sequence along with its context. This clonotype has only a few counts. Its antigen has not been determined. There are no base qualities to consult, and no much larger clone falls within one base. The sample originates from a study of T-cell memory formation after mild COVID-19 (dated by TCRdb to the early 2020s). Broadly, across the study: TCR sequence clusters from the two donors were largely donor specific. T-cell clones expanding and contracting after mild COVID-19 in two donors were tracked by longitudinal TCRalpha and TCRbeta repertoire sequencing. Two young, previously healthy adult volunteers made up the cohort, one male and one female.

Broad study findings and their caveats: The second-wave clones that peaked on day 37 were not confirmed to be SARS-CoV-2 specific. Clones contracting from day 15 to 85 had balanced CD4/CD8 phenotypes, while a second wave expanding from day 15 to 37 was biased towards CD4+. Some responding clones were found in pre-infection memory, which suggests that pre-existing cross-reactive memory T cells took part in the SARS-CoV-2 response. Contracting CD4+ clones appeared mostly in the CM and EM memory subsets, whereas CD8+ clones were enriched in EMRA. Only a couple of mild cases were covered by the study, and larger cohorts that include severe cases with pre-infection samples were considered necessary.

Ficoll-Paque density gradient centrifugation was the method used to isolate PBMCs. Instrument on record: Illumina NovaSeq 6000. Using 5'RACE with constant-segment primers, TCRalpha and TCRbeta cDNA libraries were constructed, with sample barcodes and unique molecular identifiers added in the process. Trizol reagent was used to extract RNA from every sample. The libraries were amplified in two PCR steps, and the second step added a second sample barcode and Illumina TruSeq adapters. Libraries were sequenced on an Illumina NovaSeq with 2 x 150 bp paired-end reads. Regarding the original processing steps: Reads were demultiplexed and collapsed into UMI-guided consensus sequences with migec v1.2.7. With mixcr v2.1.11, UMI consensuses were aligned to TRA and TRB V and J templates and assembled into clonotypes. A clonotype was counted as expanded or contracted only if both edgeR and NoisET called the change significant, with noise models trained on biological replicates. For edgeR calls, the thresholds were a false discovery rate-adjusted p below 0.01 and a log2 fold-change of 1. As an exploratory analysis of dynamics, max-normalized trajectories of the 1000 most abundant clonotypes were examined with PCA combined with hierarchical clustering. Each responding clone was given a CD4 or CD8 phenotype based on the CD4+ and CD8+ repertoires, which had been sequenced separately. In-frame beta chains were kept once TCRdb had trimmed the public reads at Q25 with fastp and called clones with MiXCR. CDR3 protein sequences are deduplicated, and each keeps its most common genes and DNA. These V and J calls derive from TCRdb rather than the authors' analysis. The sample profile shows some 280,000 distinct CDR3 sequences; roughly 17% of them were found once. Roughly 23% of the sample comes from the top ten.

The sequence derives from a man between 18 and 35 years old who had mild COVID-19 (a few samples of this study predate the infection). The sample titles of this study are shuffled in the database, so cell type and time point are left out; the donor was told from shared clones. Sequencing input: PBMCs or a T cell subset sorted from them (not recorded which).

The DNA sequence reads TGTGCCAGCAGCCAGGGGGGCGTTATGAACACTGAAGCTTTCTTT. It is translated as CASSQGGVMNTEAFF. The chain is encoded by TRBV4-2 joined to TRBJ1-1; perhaps TRBD1 is the D gene, with 6 bases matching. V was cut back by 3 bases and J by 0 bases, leaving a gap of 11 bases between them. The germline V gene encodes CDR1 LGHNA and CDR2 YNFKEQ. CDR3 length: 15 amino acids, cysteine to phenylalanine. CDR3 DNA is the only sequence kept; it has 45 bases, read in frame from the first base.